This T cell receptor (beta chain) was captured by sequencing in a study of identical twins. MiXCR, applied by TCRdb to the 5' RACE reads, yields one record per CDR3 protein. Of 470,000 or so distinct CDR3 sequences in the sample, roughly 26% were seen once. Between the trimmed V and J ends, which lost 7 bases and 0 bases, there was a span of 14 bases. Germline values: CDR1 KGHDR, CDR2 SFDVKD. The CDR3 runs 15 residues. Separately, the same data were catalogued under a study of T cells expressing NK-cell markers. That source reports: Dominant NKG2C+ clonotypes made up roughly 1.0-7.5% of CD8+ T cells in a handful of donors.

The chain uses TRBV24-1 and TRBJ1-1; TRBD1 is a possible D gene (6 bases). The clonotype originates from a woman aged 18-29 years in good health. The sample consisted of CD4+ T cells sorted from blood. CDR3 protein: CATRHRVVVNTEAFF. The CDR3 DNA reads TGTGCCACCAGGCACAGGGTTGTCGTGAACACTGAAGCTTTCTTT.